This is a list of T cell receptor beta chains from one sample in a study of blood T cell repertoires in COVID-19. Method: immunoSEQ multiplex PCR; TCRdb's copy keeps in-frame clones and lacks some. The sample lists about 88,000 clones, around 67% seen once, with under 30% in the top ten. The specimen sequenced was peripheral blood. These receptors were collected from an older woman in a cohort sampled during active or convalescent COVID-19. Each CDR3 is given with its conserved first and last residue. A D gene is named only where the DNA matches it firmly. Rows give clone size only sometimes, using once, few, many, or a class for an expanded clone.

V	size	J	D	CDR3	DNA
TRBV5-1	few	TRBJ2-7	TRBD1	CASSLSGQGSYEQYF	TGCGCCAGCAGCTTGTCAGGACAGGGCTCCTACGAGCAGTACTTC
TRBV5-1	.	TRBJ2-5	TRBD2	CASSLELAGGQETQYF	TGCGCCAGCAGCTTGGAGTTAGCGGGGGGGCAAGAGACCCAGTACTTC
TRBV2	.	TRBJ1-5	.	CASSETGRRQPQHF	TGTGCCAGCAGTGAAACAGGGAGACGTCAGCCCCAGCATTTT
TRBV5-4	.	TRBJ2-2	TRBD1	CASSANRGPGELFF	TGTGCCAGCAGCGCAAACAGGGGTCCCGGGGAGCTGTTTTTT
TRBV7-2	many	TRBJ1-1	.	CASSLVLYTEAFF	TGTGCCAGCAGCTTAGTCTTGTACACTGAAGCTTTCTTT
TRBV6-5	few	TRBJ2-7	.	CASSPRGGALYF	TGTGCCAGCAGTCCGCGTGGGGGCGCATTGTACTTC
TRBV2	.	TRBJ1-2	.	CASSEAELRQYGYTF	TGTGCCAGCAGTGAAGCGGAGTTGCGGCAGTATGGCTACACCTTC
TRBV7-8	.	TRBJ2-5	.	CASSLGGYLQETQYF	TGTGCCAGCAGCTTAGGAGGCTACCTCCAAGAGACCCAGTACTTC
TRBV5-8	.	TRBJ2-2	TRBD1	CASSFAQGAGELFF	TGTGCCAGCAGCTTCGCCCAGGGGGCTGGGGAGCTGTTTTTT
TRBV30	.	TRBJ2-7	.	CAWSPGVGGFEQYF	TGTGCCTGGAGTCCAGGGGTAGGGGGTTTCGAGCAGTACTTC
TRBV4-2	.	TRBJ2-3	TRBD2	CASSQRSGANTDTQYF	TGTGCCAGCAGCCAGAGGAGCGGGGCGAACACAGATACGCAGTATTTT
TRBV18	few	TRBJ2-2	TRBD2	CASSWTSLQNTGELFF	TGTGCCAGCTCATGGACTAGCCTCCAGAACACCGGGGAGCTGTTTTTT
TRBV2	.	TRBJ1-4	TRBD1	CASKARQGENEKLFF	TGTGCCAGCAAAGCTAGACAGGGAGAAAATGAAAAACTGTTTTTT
TRBV19	.	TRBJ2-2	.	CASSMIQGPSGELFF	TGTGCCAGTAGTATGATTCAGGGGCCCTCCGGGGAGCTGTTTTTT
TRBV11-3	.	TRBJ2-3	.	CASSLGTDLTDTQYF	TGTGCCAGCAGCTTAGGGACAGACCTCACAGATACGCAGTATTTT
TRBV10-3	.	TRBJ1-3	.	CAIKGDSGNTIYF	TGTGCCATCAAAGGGGACTCTGGAAACACCATATATTTT
TRBV7-2	.	TRBJ2-2	.	CASSLSGVSAGELFF	TGTGCCAGCAGCTTATCGGGGGTATCGGCCGGGGAGCTGTTTTTT
TRBV15	.	TRBJ2-1	.	CATSRVNGEQFF	TGTGCCACCAGCAGAGTGAACGGGGAGCAGTTCTTC